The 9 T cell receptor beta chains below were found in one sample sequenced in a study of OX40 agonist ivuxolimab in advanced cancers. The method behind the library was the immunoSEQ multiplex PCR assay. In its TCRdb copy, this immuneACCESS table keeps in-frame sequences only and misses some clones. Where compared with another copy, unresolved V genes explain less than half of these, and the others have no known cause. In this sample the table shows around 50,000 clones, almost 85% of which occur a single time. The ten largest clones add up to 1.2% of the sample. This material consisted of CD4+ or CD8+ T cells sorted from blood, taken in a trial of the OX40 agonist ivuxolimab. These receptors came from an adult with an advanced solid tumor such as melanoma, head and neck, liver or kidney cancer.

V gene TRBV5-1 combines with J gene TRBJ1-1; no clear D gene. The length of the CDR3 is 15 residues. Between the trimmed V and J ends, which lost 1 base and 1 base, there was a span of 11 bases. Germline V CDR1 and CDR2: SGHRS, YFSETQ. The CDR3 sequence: CASSLIPEGNTEAFF. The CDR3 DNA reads TGCGCCAGCAGCTTGATCCCAGAGGGGAACACTGAAGCTTTCTTT.

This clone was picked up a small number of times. CDR3 sequence: CSVVDTEAFF. CDR3 nucleotides: TGCAGCGTCGTGGACACTGAAGCTTTCTTT. The V and J genes are TRBV29-1 and TRBJ1-1; D is ambiguous. Germline V gives CDR1 SQVTM, CDR2 ANQGSEA. V lost 6 bases and J 3 bases, leaving 5 bases between the germline ends. The CDR3 has 10 amino acids.

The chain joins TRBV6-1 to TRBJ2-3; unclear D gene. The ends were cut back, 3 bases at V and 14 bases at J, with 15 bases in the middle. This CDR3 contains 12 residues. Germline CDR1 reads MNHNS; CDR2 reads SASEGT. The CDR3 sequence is CASSEARASGYF. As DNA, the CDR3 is TGTGCCAGCAGTGAGGCGAGAGCCTCGGGGTATTTT.

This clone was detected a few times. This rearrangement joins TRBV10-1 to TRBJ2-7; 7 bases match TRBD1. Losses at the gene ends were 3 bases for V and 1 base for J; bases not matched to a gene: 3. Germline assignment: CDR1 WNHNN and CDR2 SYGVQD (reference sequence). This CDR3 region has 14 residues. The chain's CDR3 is CASSDHRGSYEQYF. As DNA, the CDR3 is TGCGCCAGCAGTGATCACAGGGGTTCCTACGAGCAGTACTTC.

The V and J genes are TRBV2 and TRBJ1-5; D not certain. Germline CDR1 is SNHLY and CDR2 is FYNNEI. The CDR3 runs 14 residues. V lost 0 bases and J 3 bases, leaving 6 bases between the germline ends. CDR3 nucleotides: TGTGCCAGCAGTGAAGCTGAGGACAATCAGCCCCAGCATTTT. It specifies CASSEAEDNQPQHF.

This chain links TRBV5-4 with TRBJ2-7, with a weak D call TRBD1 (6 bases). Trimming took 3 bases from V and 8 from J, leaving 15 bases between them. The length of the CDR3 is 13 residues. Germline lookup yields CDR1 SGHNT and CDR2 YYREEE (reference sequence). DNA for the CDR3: TGTGCCAGCAGCTCTAGCCACAGGGTCCAGCAGTACTTC. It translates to CASSSSHRVQQYF.

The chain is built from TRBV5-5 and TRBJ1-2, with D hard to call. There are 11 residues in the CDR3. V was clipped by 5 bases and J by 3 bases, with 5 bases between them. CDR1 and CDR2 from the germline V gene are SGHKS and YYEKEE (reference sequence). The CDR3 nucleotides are TGTGCCAGCAGGCAAGACTATGGCTACACCTTC. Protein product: CASRQDYGYTF.

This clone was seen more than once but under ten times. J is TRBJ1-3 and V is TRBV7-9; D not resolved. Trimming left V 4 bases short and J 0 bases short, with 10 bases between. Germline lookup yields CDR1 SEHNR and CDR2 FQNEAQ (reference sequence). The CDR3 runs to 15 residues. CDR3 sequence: CASSSYRHSGNTIYF. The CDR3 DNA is TGTGCCAGCAGCTCATACCGTCACTCTGGAAACACCATATATTTT. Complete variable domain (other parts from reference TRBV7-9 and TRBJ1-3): DTGVSQNPRHKITKRGQNVTFRCDPISEHNRLYWYRQTLGQGPEFLTYFQNEAQLEKSRLLSDRFSAERPKGSFSTLEIQRTEQGDSAMYLCASSSYRHSGNTIYFGEGSWLTVV.

CDR3 in amino acids: CASSVDPGGGPLLPRQYF. The CDR3 coding sequence is TGTGCCAGCAGCGTAGATCCCGGCGGTGGGCCTCTTCTCCCTAGGCAGTACTTC. The V gene is TRBV9, the J gene TRBJ2-7; D is undetermined. Deletions cut 0 bases from V and 9 bases from J, with 28 bases between. The CDR3 is 18 amino acids. Per germline, CDR1 SGDLS and CDR2 YYNGEE.